These 3 T cell receptor beta chains were all obtained from the same sample, sequenced in a study of cytomegalovirus exposure and HLA in healthy donors. PCR used 60 Vbeta primers and 13 Jbeta primers. Some clones are missing from TCRdb's copy, which holds only in-frame ones; the method was immunoSEQ multiplex PCR. Here the sample spans about 110,000 clones, 55% to 70% being singletons. The sample taken for sequencing was PBMCs. These receptors all stem from a woman aged 25 to 45 in good health and CMV-seronegative.

DNA of the CDR3: TGTGCCAGCAGTCCCTACCAGGGGTTCACCTACGAGCAGTACTTC. This encodes CASSPYQGFTYEQYF. The chain uses TRBV28 and TRBJ2-7; D is possibly TRBD1 (6 bases). V was trimmed by 5 bases and J by 2 bases, leaving 16 bases between them. CDR1 and CDR2 from the germline V gene are MDHEN and SYDVKM. The CDR3 covers 15 residues.

This rearrangement joins TRBV7-2 to TRBJ2-1, with TRBD2 matching 7 bases. The J segment lost 0 bases and the V segment lost 4 bases, leaving 6 bases of the junction unmatched. The CDR3 consists of 16 residues. Looked up from germline, CDR1 is SGHTA and CDR2 is FQGNSA. DNA for the CDR3: TGTGCCAGCAGCTCAACGACTAGCCGCTCCTACAATGAGCAGTTCTTC. It yields the protein CASSSTTSRSYNEQFF.

The chain combines TRBV18 with TRBJ2-5; D gene ambiguous. Germline CDR1 and CDR2: KGHSH and LQKENI. The CDR3 totals 12 residues. Between the trimmed V and J ends, which lost 6 bases and 0 bases, there was a span of 5 bases. This CDR3 reads CASSQYQETQYF. DNA of the CDR3: TGTGCCAGCTCCCAGTACCAAGAGACCCAGTACTTC.